The rows below give T cell receptor beta chains drawn from one sample of a study of blood T cell repertoires in COVID-19. Sequencing was performed with immunoSEQ multiplex PCR; in TCRdb, only in-frame clones are kept and a portion is missing. There are hundreds of thousands of clones in the sample; around 90% occur only once, and roughly 2% lies in the top ten. Material: PBMCs or T cells enriched from blood (not recorded which). Receptor source: a woman aged 55-70 years in a cohort exposed to, infected with or recovered from COVID-19 (not recorded which). Each CDR3 is given with its conserved first and last residue. Fields, in order: J gene, V gene, clone size, CDR3 protein. Expanded clones get a size class; other rows say once, few or many, or leave the size out.

TRBJ2-5 TRBV6-5 once CASSYSRTEGETQYF
TRBJ1-6 TRBV6-5 . CASTTRQGYNSPLHF
TRBJ2-7 TRBV6-5 . CASKGLATPRSDF
TRBJ1-5 TRBV28 . CASSSGFNIWPQHF
TRBJ2-2 TRBV4-3 . CASSQDRTANTGELFF
TRBJ2-3 TRBV28 . CASSLPSGSYDTQYF
TRBJ1-1 TRBV19 . CATLLTGAGISEAFF
TRBJ1-3 TRBV30 . CAWSLGRGLGNTIYF
TRBJ1-2 TRBV18 . CASTRQGQEDGYTF
TRBJ2-1 TRBV28 once CASSFPGTSGIHEQFF
TRBJ2-7 TRBV7-3 few CASSPDGQGGEQYF
TRBJ2-3 TRBV7-6 . CASSLQAGDTQYF
TRBJ2-7 TRBV6-2/TRBV6-3 . CASSYGGRSEQYF
TRBJ2-7 TRBV6-6 . CASSYEGLSSYEQYF
TRBJ2-3 TRBV2 . CASSDPRRGDTQYF
TRBJ1-2 TRBV5-1 . CASSLVSNYGYTF
TRBJ1-1 TRBV21-1 once CASSQTGGRQYTEAFF
TRBJ2-2 TRBV2 . CASSALAANTGELFF
TRBJ2-6 TRBV7-9 once CASSLGLPSGANVLTF
TRBJ1-2 TRBV2 few CASGIKPQGAGYTF
TRBJ1-6 TRBV27 . CASRNMAGYNSPLHF
TRBJ2-1 TRBV5-1 . CASSPGRASGVYNEQFF
TRBJ2-1 TRBV4-2 . CASGSPHSHEQFF
TRBJ2-5 TRBV7-2 . CASSLASGRVGETQYF
TRBJ1-5 TRBV6-2/TRBV6-3 . CASSTSGTGRQPQHF
TRBJ2-3 TRBV3-1/TRBV3-2 . CASSRSTSGSADTQYF
TRBJ2-7 TRBV4-2 . CASSLSGNSYEQYF
TRBJ2-7 TRBV7-9 . CASSYRDGGSYEQYF